Below are 19 T cell receptor beta chains sequenced from a single sample in a study of human T cells and chemical hapten exposure. Time point indicated: patch test 1, 2 weeks after DPC sensitization. The treatment: therapeutic diphenylcyclopropenone sensitization with weekly scalp DPC. The total RNA was obtained from whole blood that was not fractionated. A single record per CDR3 protein comes from TCRdb applying MiXCR to the RACE reads. Here the sample spans 39,000 or so distinct CDR3 sequences, 4% being singletons. The material was whole blood, obtained in connection with sensitization to the hapten diphenylcyclopropenone (DPC). These receptors were taken from a man in his fifties with alopecia areata. Some clones in this sample may be carry-over from other donors' samples.

In DNA form, the CDR3 reads TGTGCCAGCAGCACTCTAGGGGGAAGCAATCAGCCCCAGCATTTT. Protein product: CASSTLGGSNQPQHF. The V call is TRBV7-8, the J call TRBJ1-5, with D perhaps TRBD1 (6 bases). Germline V CDR1 and CDR2: SGHVS, FQNEAQ. V lost 5 bases and J 1 base, leaving 12 bases between the germline ends. This CDR3 has 15 residues.

The V and J genes are TRBV27 and TRBJ2-2; TRBD1 agrees at 7 bases. The CDR3 has 15 amino acids. V was clipped by 6 bases and J by 5 bases; unmatched bases: 9. Germline V gene data show CDR1 as MNHEY and CDR2 as SMNVEV (reference sequence). CDR3 amino acids: CASSPGTEVTGELFF. The DNA for the CDR3 is TGTGCCAGCAGCCCCGGGACAGAGGTTACCGGGGAGCTGTTTTTT.

This clonotype showed up just a few times. This chain connects TRBV10-3 to TRBJ2-1; 7 nucleotides match TRBD2. V shed 7 bases and J 7 bases; nucleotides not matched to a gene: 4. Per the germline V gene, CDR1 is ENHRY and CDR2 is SYGVKD. This CDR3 spans 12 amino acids. The CDR3 DNA sequence: TGTGCCATCAATGATAGCGGGAATGAGCAGTTCTTC. As protein: CAINDSGNEQFF.

This clonotype was seen at least ten times. The chain carries TRBV18 and TRBJ1-3; tentative D call: TRBD1 (5 bases). CDR1 and CDR2 (germline): KGHSH, LQKENI. The CDR3 contains 13 residues. V lost 6 bases and J lost 6, with 12 bases in between. The CDR3 DNA reads TGTGCCAGCTCGGTGGACATATCAAACACCATATATTTT. As protein: CASSVDISNTIYF.

This clonotype was picked up many times. The rearrangement uses TRBV20-1 and TRBJ2-5; D not resolved. Looked up from germline, CDR1 is DFQATT and CDR2 is SNEGSKA (reference sequence). Between the trimmed V and J ends, which lost 5 bases and 5 bases, there was a span of 12 bases. This CDR3 is built from 12 residues. For the CDR3, the DNA is TGCAGTGCTCCTGGGATAGAGGAGACCCAGTACTTC. Amino acids: CSAPGIEETQYF.

The sample holds a few counts of this clonotype. The chain couples TRBV10-2 to TRBJ2-1, with D tentatively TRBD2 (6 bases). Germline CDR1 WSHSY, CDR2 SAAADI. CDR3 length: 17 residues. V gave up 10 bases and J gave up 5 bases, with 27 bases separating them. This CDR3 reads CATPRGNSSDRNNEQFF. The CDR3 bases are TGCGCCACCCCCCGAGGAAACTCTAGCGACAGAAACAATGAGCAGTTCTTC.

The rearrangement uses TRBV6-2 or TRBV6-3 and TRBJ2-7; 9 bases are shared with TRBD2. The germline gives CDR1 MNHEY, CDR2 SVGEGT. V shed 6 bases and J 2 bases; nucleotides not matched to a gene: 2. The CDR3 loop spans 13 amino acids. The CDR3 is CASSGLAPYEQYF. CDR3 in DNA: TGTGCCAGCAGCGGACTAGCGCCCTACGAGCAGTACTTC.

The table lists this clonotype with many counts. The chain is built from TRBV6-6 and TRBJ1-4; D unresolved. CDR1 MNHNY and CDR2 SVGAGI come from the germline V gene (reference sequence). Trimming took off 2 bases at V and 7 bases at J, with 11 bases between the two ends. The CDR3 spans 14 residues. The CDR3 nucleotides read TGTGCCAGCAGTTACGTCGGTTGGGGTGAAAAACTGTTTTTT. Translation gives CASSYVGWGEKLFF.

Many counts were recorded for this clonotype. The chain couples TRBV7-9 to TRBJ2-7, with 11 positions matching TRBD2. Losses at the gene ends were 4 bases for V and 4 bases for J; bases not matched to a gene: 3. Germline V lookup: CDR1 SEHNR, CDR2 FQNEAQ (reference sequence). This CDR3 is 14 amino acids long. CDR3 in amino acids: CASSSTSGMYEQYF. DNA for the CDR3: TGTGCCAGCAGCTCGACTAGCGGGATGTACGAGCAGTACTTC.

This clonotype was seen repeatedly, ten times or more. This chain links TRBV11-2 with TRBJ2-3; 9 bases are a match to TRBD2. Germline loops: CDR1 SGHAT, CDR2 FQNNGV. Trimming at V came to 1 base and at J to 4 bases, leaving 0 bases not matched to a gene. CDR3 length: 14 amino acids. The DNA of the CDR3 is TGTGCCAGCAGCTTAGGACTAGCGGCAGATACGCAGTATTTT. Protein: CASSLGLAADTQYF.

This clonotype has at least ten counts. The chain combines TRBV7-2 with TRBJ1-5; D perhaps matches TRBD1 (5 bases). CDR3 length: 15 residues. Germline V CDR1 and CDR2: SGHTA, FQGNSA. V lost 2 bases to trimming and J lost 4 bases, with 12 bases between them. CDR3 residues: CASSLSSGGNQPQHF. CDR3 nucleotides: TGTGCCAGCAGCTTATCATCCGGGGGAAATCAGCCCCAGCATTTT.

The rearrangement joins TRBV19 to TRBJ2-2; D perhaps matches TRBD2 (5 bases). Germline V gene lookup returns CDR1 LNHDA and CDR2 SQIVND (reference sequence). V lost 6 bases and J lost 1, with 9 bases in between. The CDR3 runs to 14 residues. The CDR3 loop is CASSIGLNTGELFF. The DNA for the CDR3 is TGTGCCAGTAGCATCGGACTGAACACCGGGGAGCTGTTTTTT.

This clonotype has just a few counts. This chain links TRBV6-5 with TRBJ2-5; the match to TRBD2 covers 13 bases. Germline CDR1 MNHEY, CDR2 SVGAGI. After removal of 7 bases from V and 4 bases from J, the junction contained 3 bases not matched to a gene. The CDR3 length is 14 residues. The CDR3 protein is CASTRLAGGETQYF. CDR3 sequence (DNA): TGTGCCAGCACCCGACTAGCGGGAGGAGAGACCCAGTACTTC.

In this sample, this clonotype turned up many times. The chain carries TRBV10-3 and TRBJ1-1; 7 positions match TRBD1. V gave up 0 bases and J gave up 0 bases; unmatched junction bases: 10. Germline assignment: CDR1 ENHRY and CDR2 SYGVKD. This CDR3 spans 18 amino acids. The CDR3 nucleotides read TGTGCCATCAGTGAGTCGTGGCAGGGGGGATCCATGAACACTGAAGCTTTCTTT. It translates to CAISESWQGGSMNTEAFF.

This clonotype was detected many times. V and J are TRBV6-2 or TRBV6-3 and TRBJ1-1; D unclear. Deletions cut 0 bases from V and 7 bases from J, with 3 bases between. The CDR3 is 11 amino acids. Germline values: CDR1 MNHEY, CDR2 SVGEGT. The CDR3 sequence: CASSYSNEAFF. DNA for the CDR3: TGTGCCAGCAGTTACTCTAATGAAGCTTTCTTT.

The V gene is TRBV7-9, the J gene TRBJ1-1, with D possibly matching TRBD1 (5 bases). The length of the CDR3 is 11 residues. The V end lost 5 bases, the J end lost 6 bases, and 7 bases lay between the germline ends. CDR1 and CDR2 from the germline V gene are SEHNR and FQNEAQ (reference sequence). Written as DNA, the CDR3 is TGTGCCAGCAGCGCAGGGCCTGAAGCTTTCTTT. Translated: CASSAGPEAFF. Supplemented by reference TRBV7-9 and TRBJ1-1, the full variable domain reads DTGVSQNPRHKITKRGQNVTFRCDPISEHNRLYWYRQTLGQGPEFLTYFQNEAQLEKSRLLSDRFSAERPKGSFSTLEIQRTEQGDSAMYLCASSAGPEAFFGQGTRLTVV.

This chain uses TRBV5-4 with TRBJ2-1; TRBD1 matches 7 bases. V shed 0 bases, J shed 1 base, and the junction held 4 bases outside the gene matches. The CDR3 contains 16 residues. Germline V CDR1 and CDR2: SGHNT, YYREEE (reference sequence). CDR3 nucleotide sequence: TGTGCCAGCAGCTTGGGTGGCAGGGGGTCCTACAATGAGCAGTTCTTC. This sequence encodes CASSLGGRGSYNEQFF.

V usage is TRBV27 and J usage is TRBJ2-2; 10 bases map to TRBD2. V was pared by 4 bases and J by 4 bases, with 0 bases of the junction left unmatched. Germline V gene lookup returns CDR1 MNHEY and CDR2 SMNVEV (reference sequence). The CDR3 is 14 residues long. CDR3 DNA: TGTGCCAGCAGTTGGACTAGCGGCACCGGGGAGCTGTTTTTT. Translation: CASSWTSGTGELFF.

Ten or more counts support this clonotype. V usage is TRBV29-1 and J usage is TRBJ2-1; 8 bases fit TRBD1. The germline CDR1 and CDR2 sequences are SQVTM and ANQGSEA. Unmatched junction bases numbered 10, after V lost 6 bases and J lost 9 bases. This CDR3 has 13 amino acids. The CDR3 coding sequence is TGCAGCGTCGACAGGGGTCTCAGGGGTGAGCAGTTCTTC. It is translated as CSVDRGLRGEQFF.